This T cell receptor (beta chain) was retrieved from a study of T cell clones after liver transplantation. Produced via immunoSEQ multiplex PCR; TCRdb's table is partial and in-frame only. This table holds more than 70,000 clones, approximately 82% found once. Per the germline V gene, CDR1 is LNHDA and CDR2 is SQIVND (reference sequence). The ends were cut back, 6 bases at V and 2 bases at J, with 9 bases in the middle. CDR3 length: 13 amino acids. The sequences come from CD4+ T cells from blood, collected at the 22-month timepoint. This receptor was identified in a human patient who received a liver transplant. Some of these T cells may belong to the graft donor. This chain joins TRBV19 and TRBJ2-3; TRBD2 might be the D (5 bases). The CDR3 bases are TGTGCCAGTAGCCGGAGGACCACAGATACGCAGTATTTT. Its translation: CASSRRTTDTQYF.